The next 3 T cell receptor beta chains were all read from a single sample in a study of cytomegalovirus exposure and HLA in healthy donors. A multiplex PCR was run with 60 Vbeta primers and 13 Jbeta primers. Here immunoSEQ multiplex PCR was the method, and the copy in TCRdb shows in-frame clones only, minus some. The sample lists about 170,000 clones, 75% to 85% occurring once. The sequencing sample was made of PBMCs. Source of these receptors: a girl aged 2-10 years in good health and CMV-seropositive.

This chain links TRBV2 with TRBJ2-3; D is unclear. Trimming removed 10 bases from V and 6 bases from J, with 20 bases in between. Germline lookup yields CDR1 SNHLY and CDR2 FYNNEI. This CDR3 contains 14 residues. In DNA, the CDR3 is TGTGCCACCGTCCGGCACTCCCGAGGTGATACGCAGTATTTT. Encoded protein: CATVRHSRGDTQYF.

The chain is built from TRBV11-2 and TRBJ1-5; D not certain. V lost 5 bases, J lost 7 bases, and 15 bases lay in between. Germline values: CDR1 SGHAT, CDR2 FQNNGV. This CDR3 comprises 14 residues. CDR3 bases: TGTGCCAGCAGCCTAAATGGGTACGGGCAGCCCCAGCATTTT. Translation: CASSLNGYGQPQHF.

V and J are TRBV27 and TRBJ1-1; D is uncertain. Trimming stripped 2 bases from V and 0 bases from J, with 10 bases between. This CDR3 comprises 15 residues. Germline CDR1 MNHEY, CDR2 SMNVEV (reference sequence). CDR3 in DNA: TGTGCCAGCAGTTTAACGGGGAGGGTGAACACTGAAGCTTTCTTT. Protein: CASSLTGRVNTEAFF.